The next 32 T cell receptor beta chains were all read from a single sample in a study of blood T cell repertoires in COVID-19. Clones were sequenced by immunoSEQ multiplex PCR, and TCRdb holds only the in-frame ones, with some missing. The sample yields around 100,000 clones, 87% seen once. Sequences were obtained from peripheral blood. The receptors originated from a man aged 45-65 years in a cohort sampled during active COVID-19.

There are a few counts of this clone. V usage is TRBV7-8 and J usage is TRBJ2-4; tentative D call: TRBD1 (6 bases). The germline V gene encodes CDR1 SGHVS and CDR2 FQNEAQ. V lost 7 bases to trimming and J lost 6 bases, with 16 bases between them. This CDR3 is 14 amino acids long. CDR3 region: CASTKEAGVNIQYF. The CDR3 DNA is TGTGCCAGCACCAAAGAGGCAGGGGTAAACATTCAGTACTTC.

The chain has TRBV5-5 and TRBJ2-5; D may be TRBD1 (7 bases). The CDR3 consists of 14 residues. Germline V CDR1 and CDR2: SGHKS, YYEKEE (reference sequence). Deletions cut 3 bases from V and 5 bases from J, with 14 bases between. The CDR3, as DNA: TGTGCCAGCAGCTCTTCGACAGGGAGGGAGACCCAGTACTTC. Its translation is CASSSSTGRETQYF. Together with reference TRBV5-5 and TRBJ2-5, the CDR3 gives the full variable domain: DAGVTQSPTHLIKTRGQQVTLRCSPISGHKSVSWYQQVLGQGPQFIFQYYEKEERGRGNFPDRFSARQFPNYSSELNVNALLLGDSALYLCASSSSTGRETQYFGPGTRLLVL.

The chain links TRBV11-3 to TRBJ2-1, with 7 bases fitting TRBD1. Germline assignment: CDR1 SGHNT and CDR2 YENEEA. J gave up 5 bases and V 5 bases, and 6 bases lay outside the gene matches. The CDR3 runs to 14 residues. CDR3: CASSPWDSNNEQFF. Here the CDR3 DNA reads TGTGCCAGCAGCCCCTGGGACAGTAACAATGAGCAGTTCTTC.

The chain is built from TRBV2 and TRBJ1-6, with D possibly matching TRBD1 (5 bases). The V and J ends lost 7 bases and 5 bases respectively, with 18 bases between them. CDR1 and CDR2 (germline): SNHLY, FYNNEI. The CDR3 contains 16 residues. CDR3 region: CASMYLRAENNSPLHF. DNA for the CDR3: TGTGCCAGCATGTATCTCAGGGCGGAGAATAATTCACCCCTCCACTTT.

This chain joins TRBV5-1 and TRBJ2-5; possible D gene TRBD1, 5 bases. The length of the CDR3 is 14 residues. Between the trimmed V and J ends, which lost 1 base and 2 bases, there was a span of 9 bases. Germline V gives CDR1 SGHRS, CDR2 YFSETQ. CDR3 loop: CASSLRTGQETQYF. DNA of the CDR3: TGCGCCAGCAGCTTGAGAACAGGTCAAGAGACCCAGTACTTC.

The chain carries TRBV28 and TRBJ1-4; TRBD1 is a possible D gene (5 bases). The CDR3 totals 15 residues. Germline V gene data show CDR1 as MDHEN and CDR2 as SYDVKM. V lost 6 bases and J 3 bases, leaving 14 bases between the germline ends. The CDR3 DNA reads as TGTGCCAGCAGCCAAGGGGCCTTAGCTAATGAAAAACTGTTTTTT. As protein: CASSQGALANEKLFF.

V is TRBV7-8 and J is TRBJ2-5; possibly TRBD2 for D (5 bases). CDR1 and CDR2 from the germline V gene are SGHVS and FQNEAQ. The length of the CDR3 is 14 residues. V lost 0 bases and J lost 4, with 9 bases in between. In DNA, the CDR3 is TGTGCCAGCAGCTTAGCGGAACGGGGAGAGACCCAGTACTTC. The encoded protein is CASSLAERGETQYF.

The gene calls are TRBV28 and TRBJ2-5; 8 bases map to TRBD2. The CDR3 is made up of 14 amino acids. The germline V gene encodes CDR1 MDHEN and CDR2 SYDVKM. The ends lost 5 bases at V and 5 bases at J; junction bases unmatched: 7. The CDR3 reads CASSGTGGLETQYF. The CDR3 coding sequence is TGTGCCAGCAGTGGAACGGGGGGGCTGGAGACCCAGTACTTC.

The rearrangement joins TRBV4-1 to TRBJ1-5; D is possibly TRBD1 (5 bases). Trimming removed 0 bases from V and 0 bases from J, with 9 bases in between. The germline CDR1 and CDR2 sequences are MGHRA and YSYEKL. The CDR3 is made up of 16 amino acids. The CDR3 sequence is CASSQEGAGSNQPQHF. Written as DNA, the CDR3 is TGCGCCAGCAGCCAAGAAGGGGCAGGTAGCAATCAGCCCCAGCATTTT.

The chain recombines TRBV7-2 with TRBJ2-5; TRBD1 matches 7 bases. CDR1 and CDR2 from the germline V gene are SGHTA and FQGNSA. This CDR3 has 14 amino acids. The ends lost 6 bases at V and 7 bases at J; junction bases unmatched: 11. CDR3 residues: CASRANRGSGTQYF. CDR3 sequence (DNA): TGTGCCAGCAGGGCAAACAGGGGTTCGGGGACCCAGTACTTC. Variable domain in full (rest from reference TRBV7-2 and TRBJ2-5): GAGVSQSPSNKVTEKGKDVELRCDPISGHTALYWYRQSLGQGLEFLIYFQGNSAPDKSGLPSDRFSAERTGGSVSTLTIQRTQQEDSAVYLCASRANRGSGTQYFGPGTRLLVL.

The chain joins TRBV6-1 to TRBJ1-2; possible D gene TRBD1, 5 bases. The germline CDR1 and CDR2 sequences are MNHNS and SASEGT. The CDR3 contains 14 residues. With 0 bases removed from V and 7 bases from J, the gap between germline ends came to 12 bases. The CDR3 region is CASSEAPTDGGYTF. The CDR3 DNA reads TGTGCCAGCAGTGAAGCGCCGACAGACGGTGGCTACACCTTC.

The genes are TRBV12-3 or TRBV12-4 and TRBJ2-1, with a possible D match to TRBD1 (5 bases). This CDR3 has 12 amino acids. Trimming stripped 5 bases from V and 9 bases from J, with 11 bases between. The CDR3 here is CASSPQGFEQFF. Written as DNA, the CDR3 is TGTGCCAGCAGTCCCCAGGGATTTGAGCAGTTCTTC.

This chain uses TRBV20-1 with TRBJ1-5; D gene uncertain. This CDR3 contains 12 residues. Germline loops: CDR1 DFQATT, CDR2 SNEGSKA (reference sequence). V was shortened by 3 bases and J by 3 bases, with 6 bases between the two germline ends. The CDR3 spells CSASEYNQPQHF. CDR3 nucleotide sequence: TGCAGTGCTAGTGAGTACAATCAGCCCCAGCATTTT.

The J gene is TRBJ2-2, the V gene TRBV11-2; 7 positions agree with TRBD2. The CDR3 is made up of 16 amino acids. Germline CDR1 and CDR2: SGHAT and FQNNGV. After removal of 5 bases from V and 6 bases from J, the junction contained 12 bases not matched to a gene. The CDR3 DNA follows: TGTGCCAGCAGCCGTTCGGTCGGGGGGTTTTCCGGGGAGCTGTTTTTT. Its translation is CASSRSVGGFSGELFF.

The CDR3 DNA reads as TGTGCCAGCAGTGACAGGGTGGCTTGGGGCTACACCTTC. Amino acids: CASSDRVAWGYTF. The chain has TRBV6-1 and TRBJ1-2; a possible D gene is TRBD1 (5 bases). CDR1 is MNHNS, CDR2 SASEGT, per germline. This CDR3 is 13 amino acids long. Trimming took 3 bases from V and 8 from J, leaving 13 bases between them.

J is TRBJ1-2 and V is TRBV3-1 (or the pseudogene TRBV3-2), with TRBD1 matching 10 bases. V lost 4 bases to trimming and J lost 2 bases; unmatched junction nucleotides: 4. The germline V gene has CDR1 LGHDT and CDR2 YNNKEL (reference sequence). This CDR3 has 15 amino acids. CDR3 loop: CASSPRTGGNYGYTF. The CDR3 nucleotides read TGTGCCAGCAGCCCCCGGACAGGGGGAAACTATGGCTACACCTTC.

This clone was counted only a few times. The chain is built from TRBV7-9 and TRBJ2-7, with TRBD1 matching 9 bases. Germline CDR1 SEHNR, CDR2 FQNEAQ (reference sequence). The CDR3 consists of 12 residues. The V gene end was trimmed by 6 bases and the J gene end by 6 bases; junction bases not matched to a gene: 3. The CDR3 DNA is TGTGCCAGCAGTCCACAGGGGGCCGAGCAGTACTTC. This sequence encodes CASSPQGAEQYF.

CDR3: CASSLGQVNYGYTF. In DNA form, the CDR3 reads TGCGCCAGCAGTCTGGGACAGGTTAACTATGGCTACACCTTC. The rearrangement uses TRBV23-1 and TRBJ1-2; 8 bases agree with TRBD1. TRBV23-1 is recorded as an ORF, its role being uncertain. This CDR3 spans 14 amino acids. Losses at the gene ends were 4 bases for V and 1 base for J; bases not matched to a gene: 2.

CDR3 bases: TGTGCCAGTAGTATTTCATTCACAGCTGGGGATACGCAGTATTTT. Translating it yields CASSISFTAGDTQYF. The chain recombines TRBV19 with TRBJ2-3; D gene unclear. Germline CDR1 is LNHDA and CDR2 is SQIVND (reference sequence). Trimming removed 3 bases at V and 6 bases at J, with 16 bases between. The CDR3 has 15 amino acids.

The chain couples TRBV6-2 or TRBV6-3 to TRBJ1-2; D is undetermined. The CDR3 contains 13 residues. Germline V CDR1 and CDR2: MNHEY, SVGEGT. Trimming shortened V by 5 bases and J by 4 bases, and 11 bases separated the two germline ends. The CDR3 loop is CASSLVGSYGYTF. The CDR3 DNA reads TGTGCCAGCAGTCTTGTAGGGAGCTATGGCTACACCTTC.

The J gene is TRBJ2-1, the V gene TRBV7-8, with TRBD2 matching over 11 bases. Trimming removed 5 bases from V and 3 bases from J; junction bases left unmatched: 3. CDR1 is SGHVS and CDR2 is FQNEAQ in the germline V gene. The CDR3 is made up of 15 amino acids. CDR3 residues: CASSPTSGGYNEQFF. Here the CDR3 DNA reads TGTGCCAGCAGCCCAACTAGCGGGGGCTACAATGAGCAGTTCTTC.

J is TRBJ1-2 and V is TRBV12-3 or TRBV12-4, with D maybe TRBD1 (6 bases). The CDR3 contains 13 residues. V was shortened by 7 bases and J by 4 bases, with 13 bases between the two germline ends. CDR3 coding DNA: TGTGCCAGCACTCTACAGGGATTCTATGGCTACACCTTC. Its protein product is CASTLQGFYGYTF.

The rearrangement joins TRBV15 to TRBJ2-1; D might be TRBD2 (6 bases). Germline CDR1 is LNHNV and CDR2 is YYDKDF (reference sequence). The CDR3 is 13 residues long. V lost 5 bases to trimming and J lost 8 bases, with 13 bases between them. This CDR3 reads CATSLLGGHEQFF. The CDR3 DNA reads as TGTGCCACCAGCCTCTTGGGAGGCCATGAGCAGTTCTTC.

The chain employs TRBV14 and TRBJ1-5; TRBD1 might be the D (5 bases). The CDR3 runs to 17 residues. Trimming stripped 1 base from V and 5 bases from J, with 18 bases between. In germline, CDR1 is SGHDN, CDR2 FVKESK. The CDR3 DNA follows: TGTGCCAGCAGCCAAGTTCGAATCGCAGGGCGAGATCAGCCCCAGCATTTT. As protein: CASSQVRIAGRDQPQHF.

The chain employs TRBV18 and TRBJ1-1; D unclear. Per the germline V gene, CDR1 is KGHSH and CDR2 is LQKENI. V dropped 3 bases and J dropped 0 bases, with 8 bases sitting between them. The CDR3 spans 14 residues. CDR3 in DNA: TGTGCCAGCTCACCGGAGGGTCTGAACACTGAAGCTTTCTTT. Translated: CASSPEGLNTEAFF.

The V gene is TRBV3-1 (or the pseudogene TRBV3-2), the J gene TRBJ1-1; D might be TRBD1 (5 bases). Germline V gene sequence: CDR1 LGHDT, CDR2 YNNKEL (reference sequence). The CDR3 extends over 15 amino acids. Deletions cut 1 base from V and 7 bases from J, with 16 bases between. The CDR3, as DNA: TGTGCCAGCAGCCAAGCGACAGCCCTGTGGGGTGAAGCTTTCTTT. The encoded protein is CASSQATALWGEAFF.

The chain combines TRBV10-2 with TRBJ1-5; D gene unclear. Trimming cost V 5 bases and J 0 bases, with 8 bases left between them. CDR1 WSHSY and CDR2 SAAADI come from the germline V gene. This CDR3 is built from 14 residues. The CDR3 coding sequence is TGCGCCAGCAGTCGGTCATATAGCAATCAGCCCCAGCATTTT. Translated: CASSRSYSNQPQHF.

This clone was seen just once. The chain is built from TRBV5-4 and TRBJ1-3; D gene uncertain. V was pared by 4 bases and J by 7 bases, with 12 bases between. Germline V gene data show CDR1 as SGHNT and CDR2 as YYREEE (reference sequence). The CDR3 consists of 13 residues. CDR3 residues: CASSANKENTIYF. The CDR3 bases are TGTGCCAGCAGCGCTAACAAGGAGAACACCATATATTTT.

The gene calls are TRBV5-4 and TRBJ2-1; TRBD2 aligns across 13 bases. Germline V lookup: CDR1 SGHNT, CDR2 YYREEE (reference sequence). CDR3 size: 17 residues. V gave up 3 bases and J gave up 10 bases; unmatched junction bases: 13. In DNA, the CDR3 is TGTGCCAGCAGCTCCGAGGCGGGACTAGCGGGGAGGAGCGAGCAGTTCTTC. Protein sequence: CASSSEAGLAGRSEQFF.

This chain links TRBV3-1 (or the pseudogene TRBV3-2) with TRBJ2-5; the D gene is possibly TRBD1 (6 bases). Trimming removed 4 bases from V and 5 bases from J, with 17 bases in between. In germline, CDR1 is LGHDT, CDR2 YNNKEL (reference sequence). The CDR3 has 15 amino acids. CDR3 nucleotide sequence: TGTGCCAGCAGCCGGGGGCCTGGGGGCGAGGAGACCCAGTACTTC. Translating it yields CASSRGPGGEETQYF.

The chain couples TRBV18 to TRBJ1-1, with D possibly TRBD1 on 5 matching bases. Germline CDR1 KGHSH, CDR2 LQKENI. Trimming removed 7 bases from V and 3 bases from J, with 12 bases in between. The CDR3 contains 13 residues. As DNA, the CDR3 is TGTGCCAGCTTCACGGACACGTACACTGAAGCTTTCTTT. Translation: CASFTDTYTEAFF. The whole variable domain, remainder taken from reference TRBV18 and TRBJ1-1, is NAGVMQNPRHLVRRRGQEARLRCSPMKGHSHVYWYRQLPEEGLKFMVYLQKENIIDESGMPKERFSAEFPKEGPSILRIQQVVRGDSAAYFCASFTDTYTEAFFGQGTRLTVV.

The CDR3 loop is CASSTTGGAPTGELFF. CDR3 coding DNA: TGTGCCAGCAGTACCACCGGGGGGGCGCCCACCGGGGAGCTGTTTTTT. The chain employs TRBV28 and TRBJ2-2; 8 nucleotides match TRBD2. The CDR3 extends over 16 amino acids. Germline values: CDR1 MDHEN, CDR2 SYDVKM. V trimming: 5 bases; J trimming: 4 bases; junction bases outside the gene matches: 9.